The clone carrying this T cell receptor (beta chain) occurred once. Its target is not known. The data originate from a study of T cell repertoires in cytomegalovirus infection. MiXCR, applied by TCRdb to the reads, yields one record per CDR3 protein. Seen here are some 500,000 distinct CDR3 sequences, about 39% observed once, and the top ten hold more than 40%. The sequencing used cultured PBMCs, collected from culture after CMV antigen stimulation. The receptor's source is a human donor in good health (CMV status not recorded). Some clones in this sample may be carry-over from other donors' samples.

CDR3 in DNA: TGCGCCTCCTCAATGTCCGGGACTAGGGCCCATCAGTTCTTC. Amino acid sequence: CASSMSGTRAHQFF. The rearrangement links TRBV10-2 to TRBJ2-1; 8 bases line up with TRBD2. Trimming removed 11 bases from V and 13 bases from J; junction bases left unmatched: 19. The CDR3 runs to 14 residues. CDR1 is WSHSY, CDR2 SAAADI, per germline.